The clone carrying this TCR beta chain was seen only a few times. TCRdb called the 5' RACE reads again in MiXCR, with one record for every CDR3 protein. Counted here are some 91,000 distinct CDR3 sequences, more than 9.5% occurring once; the ten biggest clones make up approximately 4.5%. The data stem from a study of early T cells in non-severe SARS-CoV-2 infection. Germline V lookup: CDR1 SGHRS, CDR2 YFSETQ. V was shortened by 3 bases and J by 4 bases, with 25 bases between the two germline ends. This CDR3 is 18 amino acids long. The chain combines TRBV5-1 with TRBJ1-1, with a possible D match to TRBD1 (6 bases). The sample here was whole blood, taken at baseline. The TCR comes from an adult who was a healthcare worker with PCR-confirmed SARS-CoV-2 infection or an uninfected control (not recorded which). The CDR3 is CASSSSRGRTASGTEAFF. CDR3 DNA sequence: TGCGCCAGCAGCTCGAGTCGGGGGCGAACCGCGAGTGGCACTGAAGCTTTCTTT.